This entry is about one T cell receptor (beta chain). This clonotype was found once. Its antigen is currently not known. No base qualities exist here, and no much larger clone lies one base off it. One read alone is a weak basis. The sample's treatment or condition label is to be understood as: allogeneic hematopoietic cell transplantation with graft depleted of TCRalphabeta T cells and CD19 B cells. The children who served as transplant recipients had been given grafts of TCRalphabeta/CD19-depleted allogeneic hematopoietic cells. Libraries were prepared through PCR. Data came from an Illumina HiSeq 2500. To normalize quantification of the TCRbeta repertoire, the TCR libraries were built with molecular barcoding that relied on unique molecular identifiers. The public reads were reprocessed in TCRdb via fastp at Q25 and MiXCR, keeping in-frame beta chains. A single entry per CDR3 protein holds the most common genes and DNA from its merged rows. This sample gives hundreds of thousands of distinct CDR3 sequences in total; 15% to 20% of them show up just once. Around 41% of the sample is in the top ten clones.

This specimen belongs to a study of T-cell reconstitution after alpha-beta-depleted transplantation in children (dated by TCRdb to the mid-2010s). Describing the broader study: Using TCR repertoire profiling, the study followed T-cell immune reconstitution in a quantitative way in children after TCRalphabeta/CD19-depleted allogeneic hematopoietic cell transplantation. Study-wide conclusions, independent of this receptor: The apparently early alphabetaT-cell count recovery about two months after transplant was reportedly dependent on only several hundred rapidly expanded clones derived from non-depleted graft cells. In some patients, the high TCRbeta diversity seen at day 60 was put down to recipient T cells and intrathymic progenitors that had survived conditioning. Hyperexpanded clone frequencies declined over subsequent months; after one year, T-cell counts and TCRbeta diversity were mostly attributed to newly produced T cells.

The germline V gene encodes CDR1 SGHRS and CDR2 YFSETQ. Trimming leaves V shorter by 2 bases and J shorter by 7 bases, with the junction holding 12 bases beyond the gene matches. CDR3 length: 16 amino acids, cysteine to phenylalanine. The DNA shown is the 48-base CDR3, in frame from base 1. Sample: PBMCs, mostly from graft donor cells, taken 360 days after TCRalphabeta/CD19-depleted stem cell transplant. This chain is built from TRBV5-1 and TRBJ2-4; 7 bases in the middle match TRBD2. The sequence was obtained from a male patient aged 2 to 9 who had a stem cell transplant for acute lymphoblastic leukemia, so the T cells may come from the graft donor. The CDR3 here reads CASSLGLAEWGNIQYF. The DNA is as follows: TGCGCCAGCAGCTTAGGCCTAGCGGAGTGGGGGAACATTCAGTACTTC. With all but the CDR3 taken from the reference TRBV5-1 and TRBJ2-4 genes, the full variable domain is: KAGVTQTPRYLIKTRGQQVTLSCSPISGHRSVSWYQQTPGQGLQFLFEYFSETQRNKGNFPGRFSGRQFSNSRSEMNVSTLELGDSALYLCASSLGLAEWGNIQYFGAGTRLSVL.